Listed here are 10 T cell receptor beta chains from one sample, sequenced in a study of persistence of HIV-infected CD4 T cells (dated by TCRdb to the early 2020s). What these receptors recognize is not known. In light of the paper, this sample's treatment or condition label describes: suppressive antiretroviral therapy. Lysates of CMV-infected fibroblasts were used at 9 to 10 ug/mL for cell stimulation. Memory CD4+ T cells that did not respond, being CD40L-negative, CD69-negative and CD45RO-high, were sorted as memory populations depleted of antigen-responding cells. The immunoSEQ hsTCRB assay version 4 in survey mode was used to sequence TCRbeta repertoires from genomic DNA. TCRdb retrieved this table from immuneACCESS and kept in-frame rearrangements only. Not all clones are present; in checked studies, unresolved V genes account for under half, and no reason is known for the remainder. This sample comprises 25,000 to 30,000 clones, more than 75% of them detected only once. The ten top clones hold approximately 5% of the sample.

Material: CD4+ T cells sorted from PBMCs after 18-hour stimulation, obtained from a patient who received antiretroviral therapy. In the paper's terms, the cell subset or site label means: CD40L-CD69- CD45RO-high memory CD4 T cells not responding to CMV lysate. Receptor source: an adult man with HIV who was CMV-seropositive.

V and J are TRBV27 and TRBJ1-6, with D tentatively TRBD1 (6 bases). Trimming left V 7 bases short and J 5 bases short, with 15 bases between. Germline values: CDR1 MNHEY, CDR2 SMNVEV (reference sequence). The CDR3 spans 15 residues. The CDR3 region has the DNA TGTGCCAGCACCCTTCGCCGACAGGATAATTCACCCCTCCACTTT. Protein sequence: CASTLRRQDNSPLHF.

This clone has just a few counts. The rearrangement joins TRBV6-5 to TRBJ1-5, with 9 bases that match TRBD1. Unmatched junction bases numbered 6, after V lost 5 bases and J lost 7 bases. CDR3 size: 14 residues. CDR1 and CDR2 (germline): MNHEY, SVGAGI. The CDR3 spells CASSLQQGAQPQHF. DNA of the CDR3: TGTGCCAGCAGTCTTCAACAGGGGGCCCAGCCCCAGCATTTT.

This chain uses TRBV19 with TRBJ1-4; tentatively, D is TRBD1 (5 bases). The CDR3 totals 15 residues. Germline CDR1 and CDR2: LNHDA and SQIVND (reference sequence). V was shortened by 1 base and J by 8 bases, with 14 bases between the two germline ends. The CDR3 coding sequence is TGTGCCAGTAGTATAGGACAGCTTACCGACGAAAAACTGTTTTTT. Encoded protein: CASSIGQLTDEKLFF.

The chain employs TRBV27 and TRBJ2-3, with a possible D match to TRBD2 (6 bases). Trimming cost V 4 bases and J 1 base, with 12 bases left between them. Germline CDR1 and CDR2: MNHEY and SMNVEV (reference sequence). The CDR3 is 15 amino acids. The CDR3, as DNA: TGTGCCAGCAGTTGGGCCGGGACTCGCACAGATACGCAGTATTTT. Its translation: CASSWAGTRTDTQYF.

The chain is built from TRBV6-5 and TRBJ2-3; D is tentatively TRBD1 or TRBD2 (5 bases each). Germline V lookup: CDR1 MNHEY, CDR2 SVGAGI. Trimming left V 5 bases short and J 0 bases short, with 12 bases between. The CDR3 has 15 amino acids. CDR3 amino acids: CASSRDGISTDTQYF. Here the CDR3 DNA reads TGTGCCAGCAGTCGGGACGGAATTAGCACAGATACGCAGTATTTT.

Only a few counts were recorded for this clone. This chain connects TRBV27 to TRBJ2-3; the match to TRBD2 covers 7 bases. J was trimmed by 0 bases and V by 8 bases; bases with no gene match: 17. The germline gives CDR1 MNHEY, CDR2 SMNVEV (reference sequence). The CDR3 sequence is 18 residues long. The CDR3 protein is CASHLASSGGSSTDTQYF. The CDR3 DNA reads TGTGCCAGCCATCTGGCATCCTCCGGGGGGTCTAGCACAGATACGCAGTATTTT.

The V and J genes are TRBV12-5 and TRBJ1-5; possible D gene TRBD1, 5 bases. Germline V CDR1 and CDR2: LGHNT, FRNRAP. The CDR3 consists of 13 residues. Trimming left V 6 bases short and J 4 bases short, with 10 bases between. The CDR3 loop reads CASGTERNQPQHF. The CDR3 region has the DNA TGTGCTAGTGGGACAGAAAGGAATCAGCCCCAGCATTTT.

The chain carries TRBV28 and TRBJ2-1; TRBD2 matches 10 bases. The junction had 5 bases not matched to a gene; V was cut back by 5 bases and J by 4 bases. The CDR3 loop spans 15 amino acids. CDR1 and CDR2 (germline): MDHEN, SYDVKM. The CDR3 DNA sequence: TGTGCCAGCAGTCTGACTAGCGGGCTGTACAATGAGCAGTTCTTC. Protein product: CASSLTSGLYNEQFF.

The V call is TRBV9, the J call TRBJ1-1, with a weak D call TRBD1 (6 bases). In germline, CDR1 is SGDLS, CDR2 YYNGEE. V dropped 1 base and J dropped 11 bases, with 15 bases sitting between them. The CDR3 sequence is 13 residues long. Here the CDR3 reads CASSVRGTGPAFF. In DNA form, the CDR3 reads TGTGCCAGCAGCGTAAGAGGAACAGGGCCTGCTTTCTTT.

This clone was detected only once. The chain uses TRBV6-5 and TRBJ1-5; D is uncertain. Germline CDR1 reads MNHEY; CDR2 reads SVGAGI. The CDR3 consists of 12 residues. V shed 7 bases and J shed 15 bases, with 19 bases lying between them. For the CDR3, the DNA is TGTGCCAGCAAACGAGAAGGCCCTTATCCGCATTTT. As protein: CASKREGPYPHF.